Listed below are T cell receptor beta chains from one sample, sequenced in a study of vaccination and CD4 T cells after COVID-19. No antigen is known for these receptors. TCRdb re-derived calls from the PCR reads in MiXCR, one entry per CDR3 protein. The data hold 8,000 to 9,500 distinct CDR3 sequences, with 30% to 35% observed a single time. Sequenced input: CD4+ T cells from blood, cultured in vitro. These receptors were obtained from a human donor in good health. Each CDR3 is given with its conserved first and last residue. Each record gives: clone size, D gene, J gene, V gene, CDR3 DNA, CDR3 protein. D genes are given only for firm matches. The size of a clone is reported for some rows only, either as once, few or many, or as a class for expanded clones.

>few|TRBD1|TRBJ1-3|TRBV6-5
TGTGCCAGCAGTTACCGCGGGACAGGGGGCAGGAGTGGAAACACCATATATTTT
CASSYRGTGGRSGNTIYF
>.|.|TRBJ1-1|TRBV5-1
TGCGCCAGCAGCGGAACAGGACCCATGAACACTGAAGCTTTCTTT
CASSGTGPMNTEAFF
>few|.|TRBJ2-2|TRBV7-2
TGTGCCAGCAGCTCTAATCCGTTACGGAACACCGGGGAGCTGTTTTTT
CASSSNPLRNTGELFF
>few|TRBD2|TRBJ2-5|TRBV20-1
TGCAGTGTCAGATATAGCGGGAGAGGGCAAGAGACCCAGTACTTC
CSVRYSGRGQETQYF
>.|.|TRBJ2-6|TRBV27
TGTGCCAGCAGCCCTCTCGGGGGCTCTGGGGCCAACGTCCTGACTTTC
CASSPLGGSGANVLTF
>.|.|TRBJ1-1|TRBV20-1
TGCAGTGCTAGAGATAAGGGCACTGAAGCTTTCTTT
CSARDKGTEAFF
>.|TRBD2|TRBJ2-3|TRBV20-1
TGCAGTGCTAGGGGACTAGCGGGCCACGTAACTAGCACAGATACGCAGTATTTT
CSARGLAGHVTSTDTQYF
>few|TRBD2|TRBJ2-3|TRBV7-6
TGTGCCAGCAGCTTAGGTAGCGGGAGTAGGGCAGATACGCAGTATTTT
CASSLGSGSRADTQYF
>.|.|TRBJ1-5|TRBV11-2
TGTGCCAGCAGTTACGACCCGGCCTATCAGCCCCAGCATTTT
CASSYDPAYQPQHF
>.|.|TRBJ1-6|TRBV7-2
TGTGCCAGCAACTTGGAAGGGCTGGGTTCACCCCTCCACTTT
CASNLEGLGSPLHF
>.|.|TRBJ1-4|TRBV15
TGTGCCACCAGCAGAGATAGGACCCCCACAAAACTGTTTTTT
CATSRDRTPTKLFF